This T cell receptor beta chain was documented in a study of human T cells and chemical hapten exposure. With respect to this clonotype: Here the CDR3 omits its conserved ending phenylalanine or tryptophan, so a read error is the likely source.

One entry per CDR3 protein, called by TCRdb with MiXCR from the RACE reads. Of roughly 380,000 distinct CDR3 sequences listed, roughly 6.3% are singletons. Described time point: patch test 2, 6 weeks after DPC sensitization. Described treatment: therapeutic diphenylcyclopropenone sensitization with weekly scalp DPC. Whole blood that had not been fractionated was the source of extracted total RNA. Material: whole blood, obtained in connection with sensitization to the hapten diphenylcyclopropenone (DPC). The TCR was taken from a woman aged 18-29 years with alopecia areata. Some clones in this sample may be carry-over from other donors' samples.

The CDR3, as DNA: TGTGCCAGCAGCGCGACTGCGGCAGAGACCCAGTACTTA. This encodes CASSATAAETQYL. The V call is TRBV9, the J call TRBJ2-5; D gene uncertain. Germline V lookup: CDR1 SGDLS, CDR2 YYNGEE. There are 13 residues in the CDR3. The V and J ends lost 3 bases and 4 bases respectively, with 10 bases between them.